The 16 T cell receptor beta chains presented below share a single source sample, sequenced in a study of blood T cell repertoires in COVID-19. TCRdb's copy holds only in-frame clones and misses some; the assay was immunoSEQ multiplex PCR. The sample yields about 220,000 clones, about 88% seen once. The sequenced material came from peripheral blood. The origin of the receptors is a man aged 50-59 years who had recovered from COVID-19.

V gene TRBV18 combines with J gene TRBJ2-1; tentatively, D is TRBD1 (6 bases). The CDR3 is made up of 14 amino acids. Germline CDR1 and CDR2: KGHSH and LQKENI. V was trimmed by 5 bases and J by 4 bases, leaving 12 bases between them. CDR3 region: CASSSVGQYNEQFF. The DNA of the CDR3 is TGTGCCAGCTCATCCGTGGGACAATACAATGAGCAGTTCTTC.

J is TRBJ1-5 and V is TRBV7-8, with 7 bases identical to TRBD1. CDR3 length: 14 residues. Trimming cost V 5 bases and J 10 bases; bases outside gene matches: 11. From germline, CDR1 is SGHVS and CDR2 FQNEAQ. CDR3 sequence reads: CASSRTGVGSPQHF. The CDR3 DNA reads as TGTGCCAGCAGCAGAACAGGGGTTGGTTCCCCCCAGCATTTT. The full variable domain, its missing parts supplied by reference TRBV7-8 and TRBJ1-5, is GAGVSQSPRYKVAKRGQDVALRCDPISGHVSLFWYQQALGQGPEFLTYFQNEAQLDKSGLPSDRFFAERPEGSVSTLKIQRTQQEDSAVYLCASSRTGVGSPQHFGDGTRLSIL.

This sequence joins TRBV28 and TRBJ2-7, with D perhaps matching TRBD2 (6 bases). Germline V lookup: CDR1 MDHEN, CDR2 SYDVKM. The CDR3 contains 15 residues. Trimming removed 5 bases from V and 2 bases from J, with 16 bases in between. Here the CDR3 reads CASSQTGTLTYEQYF. CDR3 coding DNA: TGTGCCAGCAGTCAGACCGGGACTCTAACCTACGAGCAGTACTTC.

The chain uses TRBV28 and TRBJ1-4; 8 positions match TRBD1. This CDR3 contains 16 residues. CDR1 is MDHEN and CDR2 is SYDVKM in the germline V gene. After removal of 3 bases from V and 5 bases from J, the junction contained 8 bases not matched to a gene. The CDR3 reads CASSFFGTGENEKLFF. The CDR3 coding sequence is TGTGCCAGCAGTTTCTTTGGGACAGGAGAAAATGAAAAACTGTTTTTT.

The chain's CDR3 is CASSLGGRPEEKLFF. The CDR3 DNA is TGTGCCAGCAGCTTGGGGGGGCGGCCGGAAGAAAAACTGTTTTTT. The V call is TRBV5-4, the J call TRBJ1-4, with D possibly matching TRBD1 (6 bases). CDR3 size: 15 residues. Germline CDR1 SGHNT, CDR2 YYREEE (reference sequence). V was trimmed by 0 bases and J by 8 bases, leaving 14 bases between them.

The CDR3 nucleotides are TGTGCCAGCACCCGTAGAATCCAAGAGACCCAGTACTTC. Its protein product is CASTRRIQETQYF. This sequence joins TRBV7-8 and TRBJ2-5, with D hard to call. V shed 7 bases and J shed 1 base, with 10 bases lying between them. CDR3 length: 13 amino acids. Germline loops: CDR1 SGHVS, CDR2 FQNEAQ.

The CDR3 sequence is CASSSRGISSGANVLTF. CDR3 DNA: TGTGCCAGCAGTAGCAGGGGGATAAGTTCTGGGGCCAACGTCCTGACTTTC. The chain uses TRBV2 and TRBJ2-6; 7 positions match TRBD1. There are 17 residues in the CDR3. CDR1 is SNHLY, CDR2 FYNNEI, per germline. Trimming cost V 5 bases and J 1 base; bases outside gene matches: 8.

V and J are TRBV29-1 and TRBJ2-3; the match to TRBD2 covers 12 bases. CDR3 size: 15 residues. V gave up 3 bases and J gave up 5 bases; unmatched junction bases: 6. CDR1 is SQVTM, CDR2 ANQGSEA, per germline. The CDR3 sequence: CSVDLLAGGKDTQYF. DNA for the CDR3: TGCAGCGTTGACCTACTAGCGGGAGGAAAAGATACGCAGTATTTT.

The CDR3 loop reads CASSGDGSRSNNEQFF. The CDR3 DNA sequence: TGTGCCAGCAGTGGAGACGGGAGTAGGTCAAACAATGAGCAGTTCTTC. This chain uses TRBV6-6 with TRBJ2-1; TRBD2 is a possible D gene (6 bases). Germline assignment: CDR1 MNHNY and CDR2 SVGAGI (reference sequence). V shed 5 bases and J shed 5 bases, with 19 bases lying between them. This CDR3 is 16 amino acids long.

The CDR3 DNA sequence: TGTGCCAGCAGCTTAGCTCCGACAGGGCAAGAGACCCAGTACTTC. It yields the protein CASSLAPTGQETQYF. The chain joins TRBV7-2 to TRBJ2-5; 7 bases are shared with TRBD1. With V trimmed by 0 bases and J by 2 bases, 3 bases remained unmatched. This CDR3 region has 15 residues. Germline assignment: CDR1 SGHTA and CDR2 FQGNSA.

CDR3 in DNA: TGCGCCAGCAGCCACTCTACAGGGGGTGGCTATGGCTACACCTTC. Protein: CASSHSTGGGYGYTF. The rearrangement joins TRBV5-1 to TRBJ1-2, with 8 bases that match TRBD1. The CDR3 covers 15 residues. Germline values: CDR1 SGHRS, CDR2 YFSETQ. The V and J ends lost 4 bases and 4 bases, in that order; junction bases with no gene match: 9.

The chain couples TRBV7-8 to TRBJ2-1; D ambiguous. V was trimmed by 5 bases and J by 4 bases, leaving 3 bases between them. The CDR3 is 11 residues long. Per germline, CDR1 SGHVS and CDR2 FQNEAQ. In nucleotides, the CDR3 is TGTGCCAGCAGCCCGTACAATGAGCAGTTCTTC. Translation gives CASSPYNEQFF.

The chain uses TRBV6-5 and TRBJ1-4; 9 bases align to TRBD1. The CDR3 contains 13 residues. CDR1 MNHEY and CDR2 SVGAGI come from the germline V gene. Losses at the gene ends were 6 bases for V and 8 bases for J; bases not matched to a gene: 4. The CDR3 region is CASRGQGREKLFF. The DNA of the CDR3 is TGTGCCAGCAGGGGACAGGGCCGGGAAAAACTGTTTTTT.

The V and J genes are TRBV27 and TRBJ2-4, with 11 nucleotides matching TRBD1. CDR1 and CDR2 from the germline V gene are MNHEY and SMNVEV (reference sequence). With 4 bases clipped from V and 2 bases from J, the junction kept 4 bases outside the gene matches. CDR3 length equals 16 residues. The CDR3 nucleotides are TGTGCCAGCAGTTCCGGACAGGGGGCTCCCAAAAACATTCAGTACTTC. This codes for CASSSGQGAPKNIQYF.

This clone has just one count. The genes are TRBV15 and TRBJ2-7, with TRBD2 matching 7 bases. CDR1 LNHNV and CDR2 YYDKDF come from the germline V gene (reference sequence). V was clipped by 0 bases and J by 5 bases; unmatched bases: 10. This CDR3 spans 16 amino acids. In DNA, the CDR3 is TGTGCCACCAGCAGAGAGGGGTCGGCGGGAGTGCACGAGCAGTACTTC. Encoded protein: CATSREGSAGVHEQYF. Supplemented by reference TRBV15 and TRBJ2-7, the full variable domain reads DAMVIQNPRYQVTQFGKPVTLSCSQTLNHNVMYWYQQKSSQAPKLLFHYYDKDFNNEADTPDNFQSRRPNTSFCFLDIRSPGLGDTAMYLCATSREGSAGVHEQYFGPGTRLTVT.

V and J are TRBV10-3 and TRBJ2-7; D possibly corresponds to TRBD1 (5 bases). The CDR3 covers 14 residues. Germline loops: CDR1 ENHRY, CDR2 SYGVKD. V was clipped by 4 bases and J by 4 bases, with 14 bases between them. This chain's CDR3 is CAISVGAGQYEQYF. Here the CDR3 DNA reads TGTGCCATCAGTGTTGGCGCAGGGCAGTACGAGCAGTACTTC.